The 8 T cell receptor beta chains reported below all come from one sample, sequenced in a study of blood T cell repertoires in COVID-19. TCRdb's copy holds only in-frame clones and misses some; the assay was immunoSEQ multiplex PCR. The sample has about 190,000 clones; over 75% are singletons. The specimen was peripheral blood. The receptors originated from a woman older than 75 with active or convalescent COVID-19.

The rearrangement uses TRBV19 and TRBJ1-3, with D unclear. Germline CDR1 and CDR2: LNHDA and SQIVND (reference sequence). The V end lost 10 bases, the J end lost 3 bases, and 13 bases lay between the germline ends. The CDR3 contains 13 residues. The DNA of the CDR3 is TGTGCCACCGCCACCTTGAGTGGAAACACCATATATTTT. It yields the protein CATATLSGNTIYF.

The gene calls are TRBV30 and TRBJ1-2; 8 bases are a match to TRBD1. J gave up 5 bases and V 2 bases, and 7 bases lay outside the gene matches. Germline V lookup: CDR1 GTSNPN, CDR2 SVGIG (reference sequence). The CDR3 sequence is 14 residues long. The CDR3 loop is CAWSLRTGTYGYTF. The CDR3 nucleotides are TGTGCCTGGAGTCTACGGACAGGGACTTATGGCTACACCTTC.

This clone was counted between two and nine times. The chain joins TRBV15 to TRBJ1-2; D uncertain. Germline CDR1 and CDR2: LNHNV and YYDKDF (reference sequence). There are 12 residues in the CDR3. Trimming removed 8 bases from V and 4 bases from J, with 11 bases in between. CDR3 in amino acids: CATRAGGYGYTF. The CDR3 DNA reads as TGTGCCACCCGTGCGGGAGGCTATGGCTACACCTTC.

This clone was seen once. V is TRBV7-8 and J is TRBJ1-3; a weak D match, TRBD1 (5 bases). V dropped 6 bases and J dropped 3 bases, with 18 bases sitting between them. Germline V gives CDR1 SGHVS, CDR2 FQNEAQ. CDR3 length: 16 residues. In DNA, the CDR3 is TGTGCCAGCAGAAAAGCGGGGGAATTGGGTGGAAACACCATATATTTT. Residues: CASRKAGELGGNTIYF.

This clone occurred once. The chain employs TRBV5-4 and TRBJ2-7, with D tentatively TRBD1 (5 bases). Deletions cut 0 bases from V and 5 bases from J, with 9 bases between. The CDR3 spans 13 residues. Germline V gene data show CDR1 as SGHNT and CDR2 as YYREEE (reference sequence). CDR3 bases: TGTGCCAGCAGCTTGGGCAGGGTGGACGAGCAGTACTTC. This encodes CASSLGRVDEQYF.

The chain uses TRBV4-3 and TRBJ1-6; TRBD1 is a possible D gene (6 bases). Germline V gene sequence: CDR1 LGHNA, CDR2 YSLEER. V dropped 5 bases and J dropped 7 bases, with 9 bases sitting between them. CDR3 length equals 13 residues. The CDR3, as DNA: TGCGCCAGCAGCGGGCAGGGGAATTCACCCCTCCACTTT. It codes for CASSGQGNSPLHF.

The table lists this clone with a few counts. The chain couples TRBV2 to TRBJ1-1; D gene ambiguous. The CDR3 is 13 amino acids. From germline, CDR1 is SNHLY and CDR2 FYNNEI. V gave up 2 bases and J gave up 7 bases, with 11 bases separating them. The CDR3 protein is CASSEFGNYEAFF. Written as DNA, the CDR3 is TGTGCCAGCAGTGAATTCGGAAACTATGAAGCTTTCTTT.

V is TRBV12-3 or TRBV12-4 and J is TRBJ2-7, with D uncertain. This CDR3 contains 13 residues. V was trimmed by 2 bases and J by 5 bases, leaving 10 bases between them. The DNA for the CDR3 is TGTGCCAGCAGTTTACTCCAGCGAGACGAGCAGTACTTC. Translated, it gives CASSLLQRDEQYF.